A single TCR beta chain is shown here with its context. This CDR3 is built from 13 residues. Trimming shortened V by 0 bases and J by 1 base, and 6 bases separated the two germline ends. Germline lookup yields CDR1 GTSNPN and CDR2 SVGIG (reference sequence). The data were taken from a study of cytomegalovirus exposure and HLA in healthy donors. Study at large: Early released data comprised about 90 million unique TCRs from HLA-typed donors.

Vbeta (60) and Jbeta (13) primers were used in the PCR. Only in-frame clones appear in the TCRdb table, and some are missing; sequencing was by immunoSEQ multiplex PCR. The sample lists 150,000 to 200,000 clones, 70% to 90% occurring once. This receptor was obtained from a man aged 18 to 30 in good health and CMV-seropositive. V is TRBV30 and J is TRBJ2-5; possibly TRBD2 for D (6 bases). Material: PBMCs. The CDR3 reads CAWSVLAQETQYF. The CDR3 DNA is TGTGCCTGGAGTGTACTAGCCCAAGAGACCCAGTACTTC. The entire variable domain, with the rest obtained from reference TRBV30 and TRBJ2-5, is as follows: SQTIHQWPATLVQPVGSPLSLECTVEGTSNPNLYWYRQAAGRGLQLLFYSVGIGQISSEVPQNLSASRPQDRQFILSSKKLLLSDSGFYLCAWSVLAQETQYFGPGTRLLVL.